These T cell receptor beta chains were read from a single sample in a study of T cell responses to AZD1222 COVID-19 vaccine. Some clones are missing from TCRdb's copy, which holds only in-frame ones; the method was immunoSEQ multiplex PCR. The sample records roughly 80,000 clones, about nine tenths being singletons. This sample comprised peripheral blood, obtained 28 days after the second AZD1222 dose. These TCRs come from an adult who received the AZD1222 COVID-19 vaccine. The CDR3 runs from the conserved cysteine through the conserved F or W. D genes are given only for firm matches. Clone size appears in some rows only: once, few, many, or a class for an expanded clone.

J gene	D gene	V gene	clone size	CDR3 protein	CDR3 DNA
TRBJ1-5	-	TRBV6-2/TRBV6-3	once	CASSIPSNQPQHF	TGTGCCAGCAGTATTCCTAGCAATCAGCCCCAGCATTTT
TRBJ1-3	-	TRBV6-4	few	CASSGRVSGNTIYF	TGTGCCAGCAGTGGACGGGTCTCTGGAAACACCATATATTTT
TRBJ1-5	TRBD1	TRBV5-1	-	CASSTGQGQPQHF	TGCGCCAGCAGCACCGGACAGGGTCAGCCCCAGCATTTT
TRBJ1-4	TRBD1	TRBV7-6	once	CASSELGGGQNEKLFF	TGTGCCAGCAGCGAACTAGGGGGGGGACAGAATGAAAAACTGTTTTTT
TRBJ2-2	TRBD2	TRBV5-4	-	CASSLDVGGAAGELFF	TGTGCCAGCAGCTTGGATGTGGGAGGGGCGGCCGGGGAGCTGTTTTTT
TRBJ1-2	-	TRBV9	-	CASSVEGAYGGYTF	TGTGCCAGCAGCGTAGAGGGAGCCTATGGGGGCTACACCTTC
TRBJ2-1	TRBD2	TRBV4-2	-	CASSQDGASGSYNEQFF	TGTGCCAGCAGCCAAGATGGGGCTAGCGGCTCCTACAATGAGCAGTTCTTC
TRBJ2-5	-	TRBV7-8	-	CASSLEPGGGEKETQYF	TGTGCCAGCAGCTTGGAGCCGGGGGGCGGGGAAAAAGAGACCCAGTACTTC
TRBJ1-5	-	TRBV10-3	-	CAITEDRSRPQHF	TGTGCCATCACCGAGGATCGGTCGAGGCCCCAGCATTTT
TRBJ1-2	-	TRBV6-5	-	CASTPRWDRQGGYTF	TGTGCCAGCACCCCTAGGTGGGACCGCCAGGGGGGCTACACCTTC
TRBJ2-3	-	TRBV11-2	-	CASTNVRDTQYF	TGTGCCAGCACCAACGTTCGGGATACGCAGTATTTT
TRBJ1-5	TRBD1	TRBV7-8	-	CASTTGGNQPQHF	TGTGCCAGCACGACAGGGGGCAATCAGCCCCAGCATTTT
TRBJ2-7	TRBD2	TRBV4-2	-	CASSQVVGTSGNYEQYF	TGTGCCAGCAGCCAAGTCGTCGGGACTAGCGGGAACTACGAGCAGTACTTC
TRBJ2-7	-	TRBV11-2	-	CASSLGRGWDYEQYF	TGTGCCAGCAGCTTAGGCAGGGGATGGGACTACGAGCAGTACTTC
TRBJ2-3	TRBD2	TRBV6-1	-	CASSETAGRAAYF	TGTGCCAGCAGTGAAACGGCCGGGAGGGCCGCGTATTTT
TRBJ2-7	-	TRBV5-5	-	CASSFGQGGEQYF	TGTGCCAGCAGCTTCGGGCAGGGAGGCGAGCAGTACTTC
TRBJ1-5	-	TRBV27	-	CASSKYSNQPQHF	TGTGCCAGCAGCAAGTATAGCAATCAGCCCCAGCATTTT
TRBJ1-4	-	TRBV5-1	-	CASSPGTNEKLFF	TGCGCCAGCAGCCCCGGGACTAATGAAAAACTGTTTTTT
TRBJ2-7	-	TRBV7-8	-	CASSPAGAESYEQYF	TGTGCCAGCAGCCCGGCGGGGGCCGAGTCCTACGAGCAGTACTTC
TRBJ2-1	TRBD1	TRBV9	-	CASSVGGTGPYNEQFF	TGTGCCAGCAGCGTAGGTGGGACAGGGCCCTACAATGAGCAGTTCTTC
TRBJ1-4	-	TRBV5-1	-	CASSLGQGIRKLFF	TGCGCCAGCAGCTTGGGCCAGGGGATTAGGAAACTGTTTTTT
TRBJ2-7	-	TRBV11-3	-	CASSLGLDEQYF	TGTGCCAGCAGCTTAGGTTTGGACGAGCAGTACTTC
TRBJ2-3	TRBD2	TRBV6-5	-	CALTSGGTGTQYF	TGTGCCTTAACTAGCGGGGGGACAGGTACGCAGTATTTT
TRBJ1-1	TRBD1	TRBV2	-	CASSRQGQRTEAFF	TGTGCCAGCAGTCGACAGGGCCAGCGCACTGAAGCTTTCTTT
TRBJ1-3	TRBD1	TRBV11-2	-	CASSFAGTGIGTIYF	TGTGCCAGCAGTTTTGCCGGGACAGGGATAGGGACCATATATTTT
TRBJ2-7	-	TRBV7-9	-	CASSLPESPYEQYF	TGTGCCAGCAGCTTACCAGAATCTCCCTACGAGCAGTACTTC
TRBJ2-3	-	TRBV19	-	CASSIDWTARSGDTQYF	TGTGCCAGTAGTATAGATTGGACAGCCCGATCGGGGGATACGCAGTATTTT
TRBJ1-1	-	TRBV2	-	CASRTDHTEAFF	TGTGCCAGTCGGACAGACCACACTGAAGCTTTCTTT
TRBJ1-1	TRBD1	TRBV19	-	CASSIGQGRAEAFF	TGTGCCAGTAGTATAGGACAGGGCAGGGCTGAAGCTTTCTTT
TRBJ1-1	-	TRBV7-3	-	CASSLRGVSAAEAFF	TGTGCCAGCAGCTTACGGGGCGTCTCGGCAGCTGAAGCTTTCTTT
TRBJ2-3	TRBD1	TRBV12-3/TRBV12-4	once	CASRGQRGDTQYF	TGTGCCAGCAGGGGACAGAGGGGAGATACGCAGTATTTT
TRBJ2-3	-	TRBV7-5	-	CARSPLAGGPRTDTQYF	TGTGCCAGAAGCCCTCTAGCGGGAGGGCCTCGCACAGATACGCAGTATTTT